This T cell receptor (beta chain) came from a study of blood T cell repertoires in COVID-19. The CDR3 is 15 residues long. Recruitment covered some 25 US areas and drew participants whose ages spanned about 18 to 89 years. Libraries were prepared by immunoSEQ multiplex PCR; TCRdb keeps only in-frame clonotypes and omits some of them. The sample yields some 380,000 clones, over 75% seen once. V gene TRBV21-1 combines with J gene TRBJ2-1; the DNA was not used to check the table's D call, TRBD2. TRBV21-1 is a documented pseudogene. Sequences were obtained from PBMCs or T cells enriched from blood (not recorded which). This clonotype was obtained from a woman in her forties with acute COVID-19. The CDR3 nucleotides are TGTGCCAGCAGCCTTACAGCGGACCCGAACAATGAGCAGTTCTTC. It encodes CASSLTADPNNEQFF.